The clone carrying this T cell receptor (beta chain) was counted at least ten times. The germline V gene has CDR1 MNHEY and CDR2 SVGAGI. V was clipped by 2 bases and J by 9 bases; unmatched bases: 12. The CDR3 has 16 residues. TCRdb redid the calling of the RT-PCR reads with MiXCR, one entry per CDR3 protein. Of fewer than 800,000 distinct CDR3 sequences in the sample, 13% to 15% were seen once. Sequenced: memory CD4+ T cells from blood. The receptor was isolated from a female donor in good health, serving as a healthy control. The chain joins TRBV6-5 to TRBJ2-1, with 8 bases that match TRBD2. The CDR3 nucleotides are TGTGCCAGCAGTTACCCCCCTAAGCGGGAGCTATGTGAGCAGTTCTTC. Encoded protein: CASSYPPKRELCEQFF.